Presented here are 19 T cell receptor beta chains from one specimen sequenced in a study of blood T cell repertoires in COVID-19. Some clones are missing from TCRdb's copy, which holds only in-frame ones; the method was immunoSEQ multiplex PCR. The repertoire holds a few hundred thousand clones, with 89% as singletons. What was sequenced was PBMCs or T cells enriched from blood (not recorded which). The receptors derive from a woman aged 40 to 50 who had recovered from COVID-19.

The chain links TRBV3-1 (or the pseudogene TRBV3-2) to TRBJ1-1, with 8 bases fitting TRBD1. V trimming: 5 bases; J trimming: 6 bases; junction bases outside the gene matches: 11. Germline V gene lookup returns CDR1 LGHDT and CDR2 YNNKEL (reference sequence). CDR3 size: 15 residues. The CDR3 sequence is CASSTNYRGSAEAFF. CDR3 nucleotides: TGTGCCAGCAGCACTAACTACAGGGGGAGCGCTGAAGCTTTCTTT.

V is TRBV24-1 and J is TRBJ2-1; TRBD2 aligns across 9 bases. This CDR3 region has 16 residues. Germline CDR1 is KGHDR and CDR2 is SFDVKD. Trimming at V came to 2 bases and at J to 3 bases, leaving 4 bases not matched to a gene. The CDR3 region is CATSDSGTSFYNEQFF. The CDR3 bases are TGTGCCACCAGTGATTCCGGGACTAGCTTCTACAATGAGCAGTTCTTC.

The rearrangement joins TRBV5-5 to TRBJ2-4; perhaps TRBD2 as D (6 bases). This CDR3 has 13 amino acids. V gave up 2 bases and J gave up 8 bases, with 11 bases separating them. Germline CDR1 reads SGHKS; CDR2 reads YYEKEE (reference sequence). CDR3 in DNA: TGTGCCAGCAGCTTTCAGGGACTCGACATTCAGTACTTC. This gives the protein CASSFQGLDIQYF.

The chain employs TRBV21-1 and TRBJ2-1; TRBD2 is taken as the D call from the table, unchecked against the DNA. TRBV21-1 has pseudogene status. CDR3 length equals 18 residues. Here the CDR3 reads CASELRPLAGALYNEQFF. The CDR3 DNA is TGTGCCAGCGAACTCCGCCCCCTGGCGGGGGCCCTCTACAATGAGCAGTTCTTC.

In this sample, this clone turned up a few times. The gene calls are TRBV11-2 and TRBJ2-1; possible D gene TRBD2, 6 bases. CDR1 is SGHAT, CDR2 FQNNGV, per germline. The length of the CDR3 is 16 residues. V was clipped by 5 bases and J by 0 bases, with 14 bases between them. The CDR3: CASSIGGTRSYNEQFF. CDR3 coding DNA: TGTGCCAGCAGCATTGGCGGGACGCGCTCCTACAATGAGCAGTTCTTC.

The chain links TRBV10-3 to TRBJ2-2, with TRBD1 identical over 8 bases. The CDR3 runs 15 residues. V lost 7 bases to trimming and J lost 4 bases; unmatched junction nucleotides: 8. Germline CDR1 is ENHRY and CDR2 is SYGVKD. In nucleotides, the CDR3 is TGTGCCATCAAGTCAGGGGGCGCAGTCACCGGGGAGCTGTTTTTT. Its translation is CAIKSGGAVTGELFF.

The J gene is TRBJ2-3, the V gene TRBV7-3; the match to TRBD1 covers 8 bases. CDR3 length equals 14 residues. V dropped 4 bases and J dropped 5; count of bases not matched to a gene: 5. CDR1 is SGHTA, CDR2 FQGTGA, per germline. The CDR3 sequence: CASSSGGRVDTQYF. DNA of the CDR3: TGTGCCAGCAGCTCAGGGGGCCGGGTAGATACGCAGTATTTT.

This sequence joins TRBV10-3 and TRBJ1-4; D is perhaps TRBD1 (6 bases). This CDR3 has 15 residues. CDR1 ENHRY and CDR2 SYGVKD come from the germline V gene. Trimming took off 6 bases at V and 4 bases at J, with 15 bases between the two ends. In nucleotides, the CDR3 is TGTGCCATCAGCCTCGGACAGAGCTATAATGAAAAACTGTTTTTT. This translates into CAISLGQSYNEKLFF.

The rearrangement uses TRBV6-2 or TRBV6-3 and TRBJ1-4, with D maybe TRBD1 (5 bases). The germline CDR1 and CDR2 sequences are MNHEY and SVGEGT. Trimming cost V 6 bases and J 2 bases, with 25 bases left between them. CDR3 length equals 19 residues. CDR3 DNA: TGTGCCAGCAGCCCTTTTACCGGGGGGGTCGGTTGGACTAATGAAAAACTGTTTTTT. Its protein product is CASSPFTGGVGWTNEKLFF.

This sequence joins TRBV4-1 and TRBJ2-1; 8 positions match TRBD1. CDR3 length equals 15 residues. The V gene end was trimmed by 0 bases and the J gene end by 7 bases; junction bases not matched to a gene: 5. CDR1 and CDR2 (germline): MGHRA, YSYEKL. The CDR3 region is CASSQDLRDRNEQFF. CDR3 coding DNA: TGCGCCAGCAGCCAAGATCTTCGGGACAGGAATGAGCAGTTCTTC.

The genes are TRBV7-2 and TRBJ2-7; D not certain. The V end was cut by 1 base, the J end by 2 bases, with 15 bases between. This CDR3 has 16 amino acids. CDR1 is SGHTA and CDR2 is FQGNSA in the germline V gene. The CDR3, as DNA: TGTGCCAGCAGCTTAGGGGCTTCCCGCCCACCCTACGAGCAGTACTTC. Translated, it gives CASSLGASRPPYEQYF.

The genes are TRBV7-9 and TRBJ2-7; 12 bases are shared with TRBD1. The V gene end was trimmed by 6 bases and the J gene end by 5 bases; junction bases not matched to a gene: 11. The germline V gene has CDR1 SEHNR and CDR2 FQNEAQ (reference sequence). The CDR3 has 16 amino acids. The CDR3 DNA follows: TGTGCCAGCAGTCCTCTCTCCGGGACAGGGGGCAACGAGCAGTACTTC. It codes for CASSPLSGTGGNEQYF. Complete variable domain (other parts from reference TRBV7-9 and TRBJ2-7): DTGVSQNPRHKITKRGQNVTFRCDPISEHNRLYWYRQTLGQGPEFLTYFQNEAQLEKSRLLSDRFSAERPKGSFSTLEIQRTEQGDSAMYLCASSPLSGTGGNEQYFGPGTRLTVT.

The rearrangement joins TRBV29-1 to TRBJ2-1; tentative D call: TRBD2 (5 bases). This CDR3 has 13 amino acids. CDR1 is SQVTM and CDR2 is ANQGSEA in the germline V gene. Trimming pared 6 bases from V and 9 bases from J, leaving 18 bases between. CDR3 residues: CSVRAVHEGEQFF. The CDR3 nucleotides read TGCAGCGTAAGGGCAGTCCACGAGGGTGAGCAGTTCTTC.

The genes are TRBV4-3 and TRBJ2-3; 7 nucleotides match TRBD2. Germline V gene lookup returns CDR1 LGHNA and CDR2 YSLEER. Trimming removed 0 bases from V and 5 bases from J; junction bases left unmatched: 8. This CDR3 has 16 residues. CDR3 region: CASSQETAGVIDTQYF. As DNA, the CDR3 is TGCGCCAGCAGCCAAGAAACCGCGGGGGTAATAGATACGCAGTATTTT.

J is TRBJ2-7 and V is TRBV6-5; TRBD2 matches at 9 bases. Unmatched junction bases numbered 10, after V lost 8 bases and J lost 2 bases. The CDR3 loop spans 15 amino acids. The germline gives CDR1 MNHEY, CDR2 SVGAGI. This CDR3 is CASGTPRLAAYEQYF. For the CDR3, the DNA is TGTGCCAGCGGCACCCCAAGACTAGCGGCCTACGAGCAGTACTTC.

This clone has a handful of counts. The J gene is TRBJ1-1, the V gene TRBV7-3; 7 bases map to TRBD1. Germline values: CDR1 SGHTA, CDR2 FQGTGA. The CDR3 extends over 16 amino acids. V dropped 1 base and J dropped 2; count of bases not matched to a gene: 7. The CDR3 protein is CASSLNRQGPNTEAFF. In DNA form, the CDR3 reads TGTGCCAGCAGCTTAAATCGACAGGGACCTAACACTGAAGCTTTCTTT.

The chain carries TRBV7-2 and TRBJ1-5; TRBD1 is a possible D gene (6 bases). There are 13 residues in the CDR3. Trimming left V 6 bases short and J 5 bases short, with 11 bases between. The germline gives CDR1 SGHTA, CDR2 FQGNSA. CDR3 DNA sequence: TGTGCCAGCAGTGTGACAGGTTATCAGCCCCAGCATTTT. This encodes CASSVTGYQPQHF.

The chain couples TRBV7-9 to TRBJ2-2; D might be TRBD1 (6 bases). CDR3 length: 15 amino acids. Deletions cut 3 bases from V and 4 bases from J, with 12 bases between. CDR1 is SEHNR, CDR2 FQNEAQ, per germline (reference sequence). This CDR3 reads CASSLSGVSTGELFF. CDR3 sequence (DNA): TGTGCCAGCAGCTTGTCAGGGGTGAGCACCGGGGAGCTGTTTTTT.

The chain couples TRBV10-3 to TRBJ2-1, with 9 bases aligning to TRBD1. This CDR3 is 14 amino acids long. Germline CDR1 ENHRY, CDR2 SYGVKD. V lost 10 bases and J lost 4; bases outside the gene matches: 8. The CDR3 is CASKGDRVYNEQFF. The CDR3 DNA reads TGTGCCAGCAAGGGGGACAGGGTTTACAATGAGCAGTTCTTC.